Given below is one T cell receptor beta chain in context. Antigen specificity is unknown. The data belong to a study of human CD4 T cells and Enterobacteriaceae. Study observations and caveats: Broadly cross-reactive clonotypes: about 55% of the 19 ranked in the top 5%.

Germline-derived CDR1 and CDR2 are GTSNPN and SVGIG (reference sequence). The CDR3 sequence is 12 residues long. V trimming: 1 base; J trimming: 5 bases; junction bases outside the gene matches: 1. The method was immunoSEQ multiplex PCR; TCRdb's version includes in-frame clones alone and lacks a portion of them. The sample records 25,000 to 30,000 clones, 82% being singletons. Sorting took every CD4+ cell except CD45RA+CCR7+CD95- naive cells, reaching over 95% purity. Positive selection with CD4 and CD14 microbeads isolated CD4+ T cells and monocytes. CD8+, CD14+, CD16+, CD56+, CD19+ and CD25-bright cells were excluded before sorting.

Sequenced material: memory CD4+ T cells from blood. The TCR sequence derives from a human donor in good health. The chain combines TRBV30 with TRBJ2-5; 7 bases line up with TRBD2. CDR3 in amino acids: CAWSGLAETQYF. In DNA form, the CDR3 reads TGTGCCTGGAGTGGACTAGCTGAGACCCAGTACTTC.